This T cell receptor (beta chain) is drawn from a study of shared clonotypes between healthy human individuals. Study background: CD8 memory received one plate per donor, CD8 naive two, CD4 memory three and CD4 naive three.

All donors were healthy HIV-negative adults lacking recent acute infections or vaccinations. Trimming removed 5 bases from V and 4 bases from J, with 6 bases in between. Germline CDR1 and CDR2: SGHAT and FQNNGV. CDR3 length: 12 residues. General study findings and limits: Between four donors, naive CD4 clonotypes were shared at a level of roughly 5.5%. Measured sharing among donors was expected to vary with sequencing depth.

Produced via immunoSEQ multiplex PCR; TCRdb's table is partial and in-frame only. The sample lists millions of clones, over 90% occurring once. This clone was seen only once. Its antigen is undetermined. The TCR originated in a man between 18 and 35 years old in good health. Some clones in this sample may be carry-over from other donors' samples. This rearrangement joins TRBV11-2 to TRBJ1-5; D unresolved. Sequencing was done on a sample of naive CD4+ T cells from PBMCs. Noted subset: CD45RA+ positively selected. The CDR3 is CASSLSNQPQHF. The CDR3 DNA follows: TGTGCCAGCAGCCTTTCAAATCAGCCCCAGCATTTT.